A single sample gave rise to the 21 T cell receptor beta chains below, sequenced in a study of OX40 agonist ivuxolimab in advanced cancers. The method was immunoSEQ multiplex PCR; TCRdb's version includes in-frame clones alone and lacks a portion of them. The table shows about 64,000 clones, with roughly 86% occurring only once. The source was CD4+ or CD8+ T cells sorted from blood, collected in a trial of the OX40 agonist ivuxolimab. The receptors come from an adult with an advanced solid tumor such as melanoma, head and neck, liver or kidney cancer.

The chain uses TRBV28 and TRBJ1-1, with 8 bases aligning to TRBD1. The CDR3 is 13 amino acids. V dropped 6 bases and J dropped 6; count of bases not matched to a gene: 6. In germline, CDR1 is MDHEN, CDR2 SYDVKM. The CDR3 DNA is TGTGCCAGCAGACAACAGGGGGACGCTGAAGCTTTCTTT. It encodes CASRQQGDAEAFF. The full variable domain, its missing parts supplied by reference TRBV28 and TRBJ1-1, is DVKVTQSSRYLVKRTGEKVFLECVQDMDHENMFWYRQDPGLGLRLIYFSYDVKMKEKGDIPEGYSVSREKKERFSLILESASTNQTSMYLCASRQQGDAEAFFGQGTRLTVV.

This rearrangement joins TRBV10-3 to TRBJ2-5; TRBD2 matches at 8 bases. Losses at the gene ends were 5 bases for V and 2 bases for J; bases not matched to a gene: 1. This CDR3 spans 13 amino acids. CDR1 is ENHRY and CDR2 is SYGVKD in the germline V gene. The CDR3 protein is CAISRGGQETQYF. As DNA, the CDR3 is TGTGCCATCAGTCGCGGGGGGCAAGAGACCCAGTACTTC.

Only one count was recorded for this clone. The chain combines TRBV20-1 with TRBJ2-7; 7 positions agree with TRBD2. The CDR3 has 11 residues. Trimming at V came to 3 bases and at J to 9 bases, leaving 5 bases not matched to a gene. Germline V gene data show CDR1 as DFQATT and CDR2 as SNEGSKA (reference sequence). Here the CDR3 reads CSARGGQWQYF. In nucleotides, the CDR3 is TGCAGTGCTAGGGGAGGGCAGTGGCAGTACTTC.

This sequence joins TRBV5-1 and TRBJ2-2; D is tentatively TRBD1 or TRBD2 (5 bases each). Per germline, CDR1 SGHRS and CDR2 YFSETQ. This CDR3 spans 16 amino acids. V gave up 2 bases and J gave up 3 bases, with 14 bases separating them. CDR3 protein: CASSFNGAGDTGELFF. The CDR3 region has the DNA TGCGCCAGCAGCTTCAACGGGGCTGGGGACACCGGGGAGCTGTTTTTT. The complete variable domain, with remaining parts taken from reference TRBV5-1 and TRBJ2-2, reads KAGVTQTPRYLIKTRGQQVTLSCSPISGHRSVSWYQQTPGQGLQFLFEYFSETQRNKGNFPGRFSGRQFSNSRSEMNVSTLELGDSALYLCASSFNGAGDTGELFFGEGSRLTVL.

This chain joins TRBV30 and TRBJ2-3; D gene ambiguous. The V end lost 2 bases, the J end lost 6 bases, and 6 bases lay between the germline ends. The germline V gene encodes CDR1 GTSNPN and CDR2 SVGIG (reference sequence). The CDR3 contains 11 residues. Here the CDR3 reads CAWSRYDTQYF. The DNA for the CDR3 is TGTGCCTGGAGTCGTTACGATACGCAGTATTTT.

This rearrangement joins TRBV25-1 to TRBJ2-1, with a weak D call TRBD2 (5 bases). V lost 4 bases to trimming and J lost 7 bases, with 14 bases between them. Germline V lookup: CDR1 MGHDK, CDR2 SYGVNS. This CDR3 has 14 residues. The CDR3 DNA follows: TGTGCCAGCAGTGCGGGCCCGGGAATGAATGAGCAGTTCTTC. It yields the protein CASSAGPGMNEQFF. The whole variable domain, filled in from reference TRBV25-1 and TRBJ2-1, reads EADIYQTPRYLVIGTGKKITLECSQTMGHDKMYWYQQDPGMELHLIHYSYGVNSTEKGDLSSESTVSRIRTEHFPLTLESARPSHTSQYLCASSAGPGMNEQFFGPGTRLTVL.

The chain is built from TRBV2 and TRBJ1-2, with 7 bases matching TRBD1. The germline CDR1 and CDR2 sequences are SNHLY and FYNNEI. The CDR3 loop spans 15 amino acids. Trimming at V came to 5 bases and at J to 4 bases, leaving 10 bases not matched to a gene. CDR3 DNA sequence: TGTGCCAGCAGTACCCAGACAGGGTTGGGCTATGGCTACACCTTC. This translates into CASSTQTGLGYGYTF. Full variable domain (rest looked up from reference TRBV2 and TRBJ1-2): EPEVTQTPSHQVTQMGQEVILRCVPISNHLYFYWYRQILGQKVEFLVSFYNNEISEKSEIFDDQFSVERPDGSNFTLKIRSTKLEDSAMYFCASSTQTGLGYGYTFGSGTRLTVV.

This chain uses TRBV6-5 with TRBJ2-7; tentative D call: TRBD2 (5 bases). The germline V gene encodes CDR1 MNHEY and CDR2 SVGAGI. This CDR3 is built from 13 residues. The V end lost 5 bases, the J end lost 5 bases, and 13 bases lay between the germline ends. This CDR3 is CASSISSGNEQYF. CDR3 nucleotide sequence: TGTGCCAGCAGTATTTCCTCGGGGAACGAGCAGTACTTC.

The chain employs TRBV5-4 and TRBJ2-1; TRBD1 or TRBD2 may be the D gene (5 bases each). Germline values: CDR1 SGHNT, CDR2 YYREEE (reference sequence). CDR3 size: 15 residues. The V gene lost 4 bases and the J gene lost 0 bases, with 11 bases spanning the gap. CDR3 nucleotide sequence: TGTGCCAGCAGCGGCCGGGACCTCTCCTACAATGAGCAGTTCTTC. This translates into CASSGRDLSYNEQFF.

The chain employs TRBV28 and TRBJ2-1, with D unclear. V lost 4 bases, J lost 7 bases, and 14 bases lay in between. Germline-derived CDR1 and CDR2 are MDHEN and SYDVKM. CDR3 length: 14 residues. CDR3 nucleotides: TGTGCCAGCAGTTCTCGTGGGAATAGTAATGAGCAGTTCTTC. Encoded protein: CASSSRGNSNEQFF.

The chain joins TRBV11-2 to TRBJ1-3, with no clear D. Germline CDR1 reads SGHAT; CDR2 reads FQNNGV. V was trimmed by 0 bases and J by 4 bases, leaving 13 bases between them. The CDR3 has 16 amino acids. CDR3 DNA: TGTGCCAGCAGCTTAGACCCCCCGCTCAGCGGAAACACCATATATTTT. It encodes CASSLDPPLSGNTIYF.

The genes are TRBV6-1 and TRBJ1-2; D uncertain. The CDR3 sequence is 14 residues long. The germline gives CDR1 MNHNS, CDR2 SASEGT. V was clipped by 6 bases and J by 3 bases, with 14 bases between them. The DNA for the CDR3 is TGTGCCAGCAGCGCTGCGGTGGTTGACTATGGCTACACCTTC. Translated, it gives CASSAAVVDYGYTF.

The CDR3 nucleotides are TGTGCCAGCAATACGGGACAGAAATATGGCTACACCTTC. It codes for CASNTGQKYGYTF. V is TRBV28 and J is TRBJ1-2; 7 bases are a match to TRBD1. This CDR3 is 13 amino acids long. CDR1 and CDR2 from the germline V gene are MDHEN and SYDVKM. The V gene end was trimmed by 7 bases and the J gene end by 5 bases; junction bases not matched to a gene: 7.

The J gene is TRBJ1-2, the V gene TRBV6-5, with D possibly being TRBD1 (5 bases). Trimming removed 2 bases at V and 6 bases at J, with 10 bases between. Germline lookup yields CDR1 MNHEY and CDR2 SVGAGI. This CDR3 has 13 residues. CDR3 sequence: CASSYRGYNGYTF. The CDR3 coding sequence is TGTGCCAGCAGTTACCGGGGGTACAATGGCTACACCTTC.

This rearrangement joins TRBV6-1 to TRBJ1-2; tentative D call: TRBD1 (5 bases). This CDR3 region has 14 residues. The germline V gene encodes CDR1 MNHNS and CDR2 SASEGT. Trimming took off 1 base at V and 8 bases at J, with 14 bases between the two ends. In DNA, the CDR3 is TGTGCCAGCAGTGAAGTTTGGGCAGGGAGCGGCTACACCTTC. Translating gives CASSEVWAGSGYTF.

The V and J genes are TRBV10-3 and TRBJ1-5; TRBD1 agrees at 7 bases. This CDR3 region has 15 residues. Germline trimming cut 6 bases from V and 2 bases from J; bases unmatched to any gene: 7. Germline CDR1 reads ENHRY; CDR2 reads SYGVKD. The CDR3 reads CAIRKSGGGNQPQHF. In nucleotides, the CDR3 is TGTGCCATCAGAAAATCAGGGGGAGGCAATCAGCCCCAGCATTTT.

The chain employs TRBV18 and TRBJ1-1; 9 positions match TRBD1. The V gene end was trimmed by 3 bases and the J gene end by 1 base; junction bases not matched to a gene: 3. Germline V gene lookup returns CDR1 KGHSH and CDR2 LQKENI. This CDR3 is 15 amino acids long. The CDR3 DNA is TGTGCCAGCTCACCCCGGGGACAGGGGAACACTGAAGCTTTCTTT. It is translated as CASSPRGQGNTEAFF. Using reference TRBV18 and TRBJ1-1 for the parts outside the CDR3, the full variable domain is NAGVMQNPRHLVRRRGQEARLRCSPMKGHSHVYWYRQLPEEGLKFMVYLQKENIIDESGMPKERFSAEFPKEGPSILRIQQVVRGDSAAYFCASSPRGQGNTEAFFGQGTRLTVV.

This clone was seen a few times. The rearrangement joins TRBV2 to TRBJ2-7; 7 positions agree with TRBD1. The trim removed 6 bases at V and 3 bases at J, leaving 5 bases unmatched. Germline V gene data show CDR1 as SNHLY and CDR2 as FYNNEI. The CDR3 sequence is 13 residues long. CDR3 DNA: TGTGCCAGCAGAATAGCAGGGGGCTACGAGCAGTACTTC. It encodes CASRIAGGYEQYF. The full variable domain, with the rest looked up from reference TRBV2 and TRBJ2-7, is EPEVTQTPSHQVTQMGQEVILRCVPISNHLYFYWYRQILGQKVEFLVSFYNNEISEKSEIFDDQFSVERPDGSNFTLKIRSTKLEDSAMYFCASRIAGGYEQYFGPGTRLTVT.

The chain couples TRBV28 to TRBJ2-3; maybe TRBD1 (6 bases). CDR3 size: 14 residues. V gave up 6 bases and J gave up 5 bases, with 15 bases separating them. CDR1 is MDHEN and CDR2 is SYDVKM in the germline V gene. For the CDR3, the DNA is TGTGCCAGCAGCTCCGGACAGTCCTTAGATACGCAGTATTTT. This encodes CASSSGQSLDTQYF.

The V call is TRBV29-1, the J call TRBJ1-1; D not resolved. V was shortened by 5 bases and J by 2 bases, with 6 bases between the two germline ends. This CDR3 region has 11 residues. From germline, CDR1 is SQVTM and CDR2 ANQGSEA. This CDR3 is CSVPSNTEAFF. In nucleotides, the CDR3 is TGCAGCGTTCCAAGTAACACTGAAGCTTTCTTT.

The J gene is TRBJ2-1, the V gene TRBV18; 9 nucleotides match TRBD1. Germline V gives CDR1 KGHSH, CDR2 LQKENI. The CDR3 is 16 amino acids. The V gene end was trimmed by 5 bases and the J gene end by 9 bases; junction bases not matched to a gene: 14. The CDR3 sequence: CASSSTGGVKNGEQFF. CDR3 DNA: TGTGCCAGCTCATCCACAGGGGGCGTAAAGAATGGTGAGCAGTTCTTC.